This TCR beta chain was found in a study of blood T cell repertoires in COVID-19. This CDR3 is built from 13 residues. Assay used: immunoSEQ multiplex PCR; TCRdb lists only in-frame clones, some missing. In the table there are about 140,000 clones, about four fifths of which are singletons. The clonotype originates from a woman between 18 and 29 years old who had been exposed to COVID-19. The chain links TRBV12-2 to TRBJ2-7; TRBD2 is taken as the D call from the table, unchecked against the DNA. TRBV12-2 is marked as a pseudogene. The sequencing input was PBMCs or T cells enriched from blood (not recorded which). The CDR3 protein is CASRLVTAGEQYF. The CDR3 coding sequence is TGTGCAAGTCGCTTAGTAACAGCGGGTGAGCAGTACTTC.